The clone carrying this T cell receptor (beta chain) was counted many times. As yet, its antigen is unknown. This entry belongs to a study of Graves' ophthalmopathy and Graves' hyperthyroidism. V lost 0 bases to trimming and J lost 0 bases, with 6 bases between them. CDR1 SEHNR and CDR2 FQNEAQ come from the germline V gene (reference sequence). This CDR3 spans 14 amino acids. Overall study results and limits: With approximately 90% sensitivity and around 81% specificity, a 13-signature model separated ophthalmopathy from stable hyperthyroidism. Blood also held most thyroid clonotypes expanded above 0.001 frequency.

Ophthalmopathy donors were characterized by moderate-to-severe activity, CAS of at least 3, NOSPECS of at least 4, and duration under 3 months. Diagnosis relied on clinical symptoms, serum thyroxine, TRAb, thyroid ultrasound and orbital computed tomography. The study amplified TCR beta CDR3 regions using RNA transcripts. An initial RT-PCR round employing HTBI primers preceded a second-round multiplex PCR. From the multiplex PCR reads, TCRdb called clonotypes with MiXCR, one entry per CDR3 protein. Among 300,000 or so distinct CDR3 sequences listed, 17% were seen once. The genes are TRBV7-9 and TRBJ2-7; no clear D gene. Material for sequencing was peripheral blood. This clonotype originated in an adult man with Graves' ophthalmopathy. DNA of the CDR3: TGTGCCAGCAGCTTAGCGGGCTTCTCCTACGAGCAGTACTTC. Its protein product is CASSLAGFSYEQYF. The full variable domain, rest sourced from reference TRBV7-9 and TRBJ2-7, is DTGVSQNPRHKITKRGQNVTFRCDPISEHNRLYWYRQTLGQGPEFLTYFQNEAQLEKSRLLSDRFSAERPKGSFSTLEIQRTEQGDSAMYLCASSLAGFSYEQYFGPGTRLTVT.